Sequencing of this T cell receptor (beta chain) was carried out in a study of T cells in women clearing cervical HPV infection. Study information: Donors had HPV16-related CIN3 or worse; 2 had invasive cancer. Control women cleared a single incident HPV16 infection within 12 months.

Data came from immunoSEQ multiplex PCR; TCRdb stores just in-frame clones and leaves some out. The sample features around 30,000 clones, with more than 7% in its top ten. Remarks on this clone: Read coverage stops 3 residues before the CDR3 terminus; the germline J gene supplies the remainder.

The CDR3 loop spans 13 amino acids. Trimming pared 6 bases from V and 5 bases from J, leaving 13 bases between. CDR1 is SNHLY, CDR2 FYNNEI, per germline. All participants had a single incident cervical HPV16 infection, and prevalent HPV16 infections were excluded. Cervical HPV DNA detected by MY09/MY11 PCR, typed by dot-blot. This rearrangement joins TRBV2 to TRBJ2-5; perhaps TRBD2 as D (6 bases). Sequencing was performed on blood buffy coat. The receptor was isolated from a woman aged 18 to 75 with a cervical HPV16 infection that either progressed to CIN3+ or cleared (not recorded which). CDR3 DNA (partial): TGTGCCAGCAGGGTACTGGGACTGGAGACC. It specifies CASRVLGLET. The entire CDR3 protein is CASRVLGLETQYF.